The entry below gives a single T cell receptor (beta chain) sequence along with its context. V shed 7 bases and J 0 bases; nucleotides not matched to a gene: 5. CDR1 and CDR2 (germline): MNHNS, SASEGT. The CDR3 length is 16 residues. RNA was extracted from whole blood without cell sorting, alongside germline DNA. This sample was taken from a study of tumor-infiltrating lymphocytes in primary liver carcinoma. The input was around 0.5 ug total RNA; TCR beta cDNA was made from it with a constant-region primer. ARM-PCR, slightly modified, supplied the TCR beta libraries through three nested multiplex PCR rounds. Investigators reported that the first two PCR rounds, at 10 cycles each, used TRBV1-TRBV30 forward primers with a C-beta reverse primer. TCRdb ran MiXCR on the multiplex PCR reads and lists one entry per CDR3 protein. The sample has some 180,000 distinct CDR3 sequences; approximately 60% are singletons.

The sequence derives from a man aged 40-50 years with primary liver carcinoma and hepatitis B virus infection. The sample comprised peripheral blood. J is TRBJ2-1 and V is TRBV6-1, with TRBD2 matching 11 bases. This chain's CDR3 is CASTRLAGSSYNEQFF. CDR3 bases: TGTGCCAGCACAAGACTAGCGGGGAGCTCCTACAATGAGCAGTTCTTC.